Presented here are 12 T cell receptor beta chains from one specimen sequenced in a study of cytomegalovirus exposure and HLA in healthy donors. The assay was immunoSEQ multiplex PCR, and TCRdb's table has in-frame clones only and misses some. The sample holds about 120,000 clones, approximately 91% seen once. Input material: PBMCs. The receptors originated from a man aged 18 to 35 in good health and CMV-seropositive.

The rearrangement links TRBV28 to TRBJ1-5; unclear D gene. Germline lookup yields CDR1 MDHEN and CDR2 SYDVKM. The V end lost 5 bases, the J end lost 5 bases, and 4 bases lay between the germline ends. This CDR3 is 11 amino acids long. The CDR3 loop is CASSLDQPQHF. The CDR3 nucleotides are TGTGCCAGCAGTCTAGATCAGCCCCAGCATTTT.

The V gene is TRBV11-2, the J gene TRBJ1-3; tentatively, D is TRBD1 (5 bases). CDR1 SGHAT and CDR2 FQNNGV come from the germline V gene. Trimming cost V 2 bases and J 3 bases, with 11 bases left between them. The length of the CDR3 is 15 residues. In nucleotides, the CDR3 is TGTGCCAGCAGCTTAAACAGGAACCATGGAAACACCATATATTTT. Its translation is CASSLNRNHGNTIYF.

This clone was counted once. The V gene is TRBV27, the J gene TRBJ1-1; no firm D call. This CDR3 contains 13 residues. The V gene's germline CDR1 is MNHEY and CDR2 SMNVEV (reference sequence). The germline V and J ends were trimmed by 3 bases and 3 bases, with 8 bases remaining between them. The CDR3 DNA reads TGTGCCAGCAGTTTGTCCCGGGACACTGAAGCTTTCTTT. Translation gives CASSLSRDTEAFF.

This chain connects TRBV4-3 to TRBJ2-7; D may be TRBD2 (5 bases). The CDR3 is 15 amino acids. V lost 5 bases and J 1 base, leaving 15 bases between the germline ends. CDR1 is LGHNA, CDR2 YSLEER, per germline. The CDR3 spells CASSGSGRGSYEQYF. CDR3 sequence (DNA): TGCGCCAGCAGCGGGTCCGGTCGGGGATCCTACGAGCAGTACTTC.

This clone turned up a few times. The V call is TRBV15, the J call TRBJ2-7; tentative D call: TRBD1 (5 bases). The germline CDR1 and CDR2 sequences are LNHNV and YYDKDF (reference sequence). Trimming cost V 5 bases and J 2 bases, with 13 bases left between them. The CDR3 covers 14 residues. The DNA of the CDR3 is TGTGCCACCAGCGGAGCAAAGGGGACCTACGAGCAGTACTTC. Encoded protein: CATSGAKGTYEQYF.

This rearrangement joins TRBV15 to TRBJ2-5; TRBD1 aligns across 8 bases. Germline V lookup: CDR1 LNHNV, CDR2 YYDKDF (reference sequence). The CDR3 spans 15 residues. V shed 7 bases, J shed 4 bases, and the junction held 11 bases outside the gene matches. The CDR3 loop reads CATTISTGARETQYF. The DNA for the CDR3 is TGTGCCACCACCATTTCGACAGGGGCTAGAGAGACCCAGTACTTC.

The rearrangement uses TRBV5-4 and TRBJ2-5, with 7 bases that match TRBD1. Looked up from germline, CDR1 is SGHNT and CDR2 is YYREEE (reference sequence). CDR3 size: 14 residues. Trimming at V came to 0 bases and at J to 3 bases, leaving 2 bases not matched to a gene. The CDR3 nucleotides are TGTGCCAGCAGCTTGGGACAGGGAGAAGAGACCCAGTACTTC. Translation: CASSLGQGEETQYF.

The CDR3 nucleotides are TGTGCCCTGGCAGCCGCCGGGTTGGGCGAGCAGTACTTC. Translating gives CALAAAGLGEQYF. This sequence joins TRBV6-1 and TRBJ2-7; D not certain. Germline V gene data show CDR1 as MNHNS and CDR2 as SASEGT. The CDR3 sequence is 13 residues long. Between the trimmed V and J ends, which lost 11 bases and 6 bases, there was a span of 20 bases.

This sequence joins TRBV5-1 and TRBJ2-7, with TRBD1 matching over 10 bases. Germline V gives CDR1 SGHRS, CDR2 YFSETQ. The trim removed 5 bases at V and 6 bases at J, leaving 8 bases unmatched. The CDR3 is 14 residues long. CDR3: CASSLPGQGREQYF. CDR3 nucleotides: TGCGCCAGCAGTTTGCCGGGACAGGGGCGCGAGCAGTACTTC.

V is TRBV5-1 and J is TRBJ1-1, with TRBD1 matching 8 bases. This CDR3 is built from 16 residues. After removal of 0 bases from V and 7 bases from J, the junction contained 11 bases not matched to a gene. Germline CDR1 reads SGHRS; CDR2 reads YFSETQ. This CDR3 reads CASSLEGQGVFGEAFF. The CDR3 DNA reads as TGCGCCAGCAGCTTGGAAGGACAGGGCGTTTTTGGTGAAGCTTTCTTT. The full variable domain, rest sourced from reference TRBV5-1 and TRBJ1-1, is KAGVTQTPRYLIKTRGQQVTLSCSPISGHRSVSWYQQTPGQGLQFLFEYFSETQRNKGNFPGRFSGRQFSNSRSEMNVSTLELGDSALYLCASSLEGQGVFGEAFFGQGTRLTVV.

The chain is built from TRBV13 and TRBJ1-1, with D perhaps matching TRBD1 (5 bases). This CDR3 has 16 amino acids. Deletions cut 5 bases from V and 1 base from J, with 17 bases between. The germline V gene has CDR1 PRHDT and CDR2 FYEKMQ (reference sequence). CDR3 protein: CASSQPLRGGNTEAFF. CDR3 sequence (DNA): TGTGCCAGCAGCCAACCCCTACGGGGGGGGAACACTGAAGCTTTCTTT.

The chain links TRBV6-6 to TRBJ1-6, with 8 bases identical to TRBD1. This CDR3 contains 16 residues. J was trimmed by 7 bases and V by 8 bases; bases with no gene match: 13. Germline-derived CDR1 and CDR2 are MNHNY and SVGAGI (reference sequence). The CDR3, as DNA: TGTGCCAGCTCTTCAGGGGGCTTATATGGGAATTCACCCCTCCACTTT. Residues: CASSSGGLYGNSPLHF.